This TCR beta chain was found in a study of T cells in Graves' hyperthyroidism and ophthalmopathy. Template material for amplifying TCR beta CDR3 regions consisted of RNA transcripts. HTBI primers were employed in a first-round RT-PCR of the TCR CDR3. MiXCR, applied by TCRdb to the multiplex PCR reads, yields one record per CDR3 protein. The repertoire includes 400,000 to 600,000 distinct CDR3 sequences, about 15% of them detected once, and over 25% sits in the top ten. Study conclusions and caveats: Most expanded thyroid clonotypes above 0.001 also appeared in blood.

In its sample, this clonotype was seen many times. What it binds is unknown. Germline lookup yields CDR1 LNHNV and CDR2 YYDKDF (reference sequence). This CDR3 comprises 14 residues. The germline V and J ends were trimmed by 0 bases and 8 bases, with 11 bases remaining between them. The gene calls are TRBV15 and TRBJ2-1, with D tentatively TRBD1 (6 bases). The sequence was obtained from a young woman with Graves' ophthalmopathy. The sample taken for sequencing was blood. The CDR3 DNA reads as TGTGCCACCAGCAGAGATCAGGGGACGGATGAGCAGTTCTTC. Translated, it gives CATSRDQGTDEQFF.